This T cell receptor (beta chain) was sequenced for a study of breast tumors, draining lymph nodes, adjacent tissues. From the multiplex PCR reads, TCRdb called clonotypes with MiXCR, one entry per CDR3 protein. The table has 150,000 to 250,000 distinct CDR3 sequences, roughly 29% seen once. There are a few counts of this clonotype. Its antigen remains unidentified. The lymph nodes were axillary draining lymph nodes from breast cancer patients. V gave up 5 bases and J gave up 0 bases; unmatched junction bases: 6. Germline V gene lookup returns CDR1 SGHDT and CDR2 YYEEEE. This CDR3 has 15 residues. Whole-study results and caveats: The lymph node origin of tumor T cells was framed as consistent with a hypothesis, not demonstrated. Tumor TCR diversity was below lymph nodes but above nontumor tissue. Luminal-like breast cancer showed significantly higher tumor–nontumor repertoire similarity than basal-like.

The TCR comes from a female donor with breast cancer. Some clones in this sample may be carry-over from other donors' samples. This chain links TRBV5-6 with TRBJ1-1, with 8 bases identical to TRBD1. The specimen sequenced was axillary lymph node tissue. The CDR3 is CASRDRVRVNTEAFF. The CDR3 nucleotides are TGTGCCAGCAGGGACAGGGTTCGGGTGAACACTGAAGCTTTCTTT.